These 5 T cell receptor beta chains share one sample of origin, sequenced in a study of blood T cell repertoires in COVID-19. Sequencing used immunoSEQ multiplex PCR; TCRdb keeps in-frame clones, though not all of them. The sample holds 200,000 to 300,000 clones, 82% seen once. What was sequenced was peripheral blood. The receptors here all came from a woman aged 55 to 70 with active or convalescent COVID-19.

The rearrangement links TRBV5-8 to TRBJ1-4; D gene ambiguous. Germline V gives CDR1 SGHTS, CDR2 YDEGEE. The CDR3 is 15 amino acids. Trimming cost V 7 bases and J 2 bases, with 15 bases left between them. The CDR3 nucleotides are TGTGCCAGCGGGCGGGGAACCTGGACTAATGAAAAACTGTTTTTT. Protein: CASGRGTWTNEKLFF.

The gene calls are TRBV10-2 and TRBJ2-3, with 14 nucleotides matching TRBD2. The CDR3 covers 17 residues. With V trimmed by 5 bases and J by 2 bases, 6 bases remained unmatched. The germline CDR1 and CDR2 sequences are WSHSY and SAAADI. The CDR3 bases are TGCGCCAGCAGTATTGGACTAGCGGGGGGACTCACAGATACGCAGTATTTT. Translated: CASSIGLAGGLTDTQYF.

The V gene is TRBV27, the J gene TRBJ2-3, with TRBD2 identical over 14 bases. J lost 5 bases, V lost 5 bases, and 0 bases had no gene match. CDR1 and CDR2 from the germline V gene are MNHEY and SMNVEV (reference sequence). The CDR3 runs 14 residues. This CDR3 reads CASSGTSGGDTQYF. The CDR3 bases are TGTGCCAGCAGTGGGACTAGCGGGGGAGATACGCAGTATTTT.

The chain uses TRBV6-5 and TRBJ1-1, with D possibly TRBD1 on 6 matching bases. Germline CDR1 MNHEY, CDR2 SVGAGI. The CDR3 spans 15 residues. The V end was cut by 4 bases, the J end by 0 bases, with 12 bases between. The CDR3 reads CASSSSRGMNTEAFF. The CDR3 DNA reads as TGTGCCAGCAGTTCAAGCAGGGGTATGAACACTGAAGCTTTCTTT.

The chain recombines TRBV19 with TRBJ1-4; D is undetermined. V was trimmed by 6 bases and J by 5 bases, leaving 16 bases between them. CDR3 length: 15 amino acids. Germline values: CDR1 LNHDA, CDR2 SQIVND (reference sequence). CDR3 protein: CASRDGSRRNEKLFF. For the CDR3, the DNA is TGTGCCAGTAGGGATGGGAGCAGAAGGAATGAAAAACTGTTTTTT.